This T cell receptor (beta chain) was recorded in a study of CD8 T cells in ankylosing spondylitis. The study, taken as a whole, reports: Blood of patients with ankylosing spondylitis appeared to be characterized by a TCR beta motif of fewer than 10 highly homologous variants.

This clonotype was detected many times. Its antigen is as yet unknown. Germline-derived CDR1 and CDR2 are DFQATT and SNEGSKA (reference sequence). V lost 8 bases, J lost 3 bases, and 11 bases lay in between. The CDR3 loop spans 11 amino acids. TCRdb reanalysed the 5' RACE reads using MiXCR and keeps one entry per CDR3 protein. The table lists 200,000 to 250,000 distinct CDR3 sequences, about 7% of them singletons. The receptor was isolated from a male donor with ankylosing spondylitis. The gene calls are TRBV20-1 and TRBJ2-7; D is ambiguous. The specimen was blood, either unsorted or a sorted T cell fraction (not recorded which). CDR3 sequence (DNA): TGCAGTAGCCAGGTCCTCTACGAGCAGTACTTC. Translation gives CSSQVLYEQYF.